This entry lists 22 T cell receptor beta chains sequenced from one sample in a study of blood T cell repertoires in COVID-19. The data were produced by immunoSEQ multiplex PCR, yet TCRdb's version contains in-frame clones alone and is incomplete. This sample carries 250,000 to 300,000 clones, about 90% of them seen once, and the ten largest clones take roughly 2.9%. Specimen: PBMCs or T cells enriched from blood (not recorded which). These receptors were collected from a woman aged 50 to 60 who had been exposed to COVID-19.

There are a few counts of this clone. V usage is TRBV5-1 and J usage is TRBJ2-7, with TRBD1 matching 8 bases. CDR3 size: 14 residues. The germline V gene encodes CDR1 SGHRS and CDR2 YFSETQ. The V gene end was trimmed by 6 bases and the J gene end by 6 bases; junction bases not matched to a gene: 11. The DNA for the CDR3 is TGCGCCAGCAATTACGGGACAGGTCTTAGCGAGCAGTACTTC. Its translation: CASNYGTGLSEQYF.

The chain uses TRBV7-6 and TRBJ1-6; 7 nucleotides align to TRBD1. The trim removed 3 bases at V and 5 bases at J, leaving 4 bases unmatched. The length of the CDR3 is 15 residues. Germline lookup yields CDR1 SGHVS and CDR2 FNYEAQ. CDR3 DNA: TGTGCCAGCAGCTTCAAGGGGACAGATAATTCACCCCTCCACTTT. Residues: CASSFKGTDNSPLHF.

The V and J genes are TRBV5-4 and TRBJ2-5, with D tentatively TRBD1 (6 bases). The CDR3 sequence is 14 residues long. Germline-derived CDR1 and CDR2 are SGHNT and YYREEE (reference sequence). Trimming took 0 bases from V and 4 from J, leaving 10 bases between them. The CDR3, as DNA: TGTGCCAGCAGCTTGGGACAGGAGATAGAGACCCAGTACTTC. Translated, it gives CASSLGQEIETQYF.

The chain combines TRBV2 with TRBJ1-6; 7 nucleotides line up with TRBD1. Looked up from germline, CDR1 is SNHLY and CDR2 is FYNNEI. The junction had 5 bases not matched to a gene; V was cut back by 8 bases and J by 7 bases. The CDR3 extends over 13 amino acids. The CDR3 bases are TGTGCCAGCTTGGGACAGAAGAATTCACCCCTCCACTTT. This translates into CASLGQKNSPLHF. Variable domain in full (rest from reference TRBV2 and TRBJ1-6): EPEVTQTPSHQVTQMGQEVILRCVPISNHLYFYWYRQILGQKVEFLVSFYNNEISEKSEIFDDQFSVERPDGSNFTLKIRSTKLEDSAMYFCASLGQKNSPLHFGNGTRLTVT.

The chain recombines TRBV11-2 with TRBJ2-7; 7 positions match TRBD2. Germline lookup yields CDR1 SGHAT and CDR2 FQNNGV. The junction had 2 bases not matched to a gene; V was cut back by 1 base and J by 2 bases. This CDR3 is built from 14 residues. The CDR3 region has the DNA TGTGCCAGCAGCTTAGTTGGGGGGGCCTACGAGCAGTACTTC. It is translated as CASSLVGGAYEQYF. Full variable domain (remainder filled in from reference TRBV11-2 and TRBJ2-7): EAGVAQSPRYKIIEKRQSVAFWCNPISGHATLYWYQQILGQGPKLLIQFQNNGVVDDSQLPKDRFSAERLKGVDSTLKIQPAKLEDSAVYLCASSLVGGAYEQYFGPGTRLTVT.

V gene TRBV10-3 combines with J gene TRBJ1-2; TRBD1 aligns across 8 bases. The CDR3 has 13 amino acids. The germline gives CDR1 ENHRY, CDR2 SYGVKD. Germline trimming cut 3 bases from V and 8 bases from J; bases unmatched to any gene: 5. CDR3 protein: CAISEPDRGGYTF. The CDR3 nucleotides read TGTGCCATCAGTGAACCCGACAGGGGAGGCTACACCTTC.

This CDR3 reads CASSRQGGDTEAFF. As DNA, the CDR3 is TGCGCCAGCAGCCGACAGGGGGGCGACACTGAAGCTTTCTTT. The V gene is TRBV5-1, the J gene TRBJ1-1; TRBD1 agrees at 9 bases. V lost 4 bases, J lost 3 bases, and 4 bases stayed unmatched. The CDR3 spans 14 residues. The germline gives CDR1 SGHRS, CDR2 YFSETQ.

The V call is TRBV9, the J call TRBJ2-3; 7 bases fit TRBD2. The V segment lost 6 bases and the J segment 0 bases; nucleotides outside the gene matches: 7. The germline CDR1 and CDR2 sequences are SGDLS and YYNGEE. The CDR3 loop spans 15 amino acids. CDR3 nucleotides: TGTGCCAGCAATCAAGCGGGGTTCAGCACAGATACGCAGTATTTT. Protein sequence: CASNQAGFSTDTQYF.

In DNA form, the CDR3 reads TGTGCCAGCAGTTCCCACGGAACTAATGAAAAACTGTTTTTT. Encoded protein: CASSSHGTNEKLFF. The genes are TRBV9 and TRBJ1-4, with unresolved D. CDR3 size: 14 residues. The germline V and J ends were trimmed by 5 bases and 1 base, with 9 bases remaining between them. Germline assignment: CDR1 SGDLS and CDR2 YYNGEE.

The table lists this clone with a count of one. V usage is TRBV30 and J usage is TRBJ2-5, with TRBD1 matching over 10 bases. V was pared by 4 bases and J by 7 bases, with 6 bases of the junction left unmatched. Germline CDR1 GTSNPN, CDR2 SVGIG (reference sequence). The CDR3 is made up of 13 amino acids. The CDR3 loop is CAWKTGGVGTQYF. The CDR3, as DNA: TGTGCCTGGAAGACAGGGGGCGTCGGGACCCAGTACTTC.

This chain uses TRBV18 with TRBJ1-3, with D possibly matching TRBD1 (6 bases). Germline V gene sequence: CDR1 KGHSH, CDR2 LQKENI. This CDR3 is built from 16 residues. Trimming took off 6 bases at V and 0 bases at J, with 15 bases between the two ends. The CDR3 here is CASSLPQGSSGNTIYF. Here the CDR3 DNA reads TGTGCCAGCTCGCTTCCCCAGGGGTCCTCTGGAAACACCATATATTTT.

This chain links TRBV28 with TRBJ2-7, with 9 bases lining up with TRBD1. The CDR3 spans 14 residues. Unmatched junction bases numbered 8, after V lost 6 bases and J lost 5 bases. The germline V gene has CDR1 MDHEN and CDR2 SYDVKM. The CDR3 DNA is TGTGCCAGCAGAACCGGGACAGGGTCCGACGAGCAGTACTTC. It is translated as CASRTGTGSDEQYF.

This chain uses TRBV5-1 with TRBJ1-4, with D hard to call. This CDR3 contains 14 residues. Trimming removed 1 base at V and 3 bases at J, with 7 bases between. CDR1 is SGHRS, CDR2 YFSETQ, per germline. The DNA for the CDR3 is TGCGCCAGCAGCTTGACAGCCGCTAATGAAAAACTGTTTTTT. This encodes CASSLTAANEKLFF.

CDR3 DNA: TGTGCCAGCAGTGATAGGACAGGGGGCAGTCAGCCCCAGCATTTT. It specifies CASSDRTGGSQPQHF. The chain combines TRBV2 with TRBJ1-5; the match to TRBD1 covers 11 bases. The V and J ends lost 3 bases and 6 bases, in that order; junction bases with no gene match: 4. The germline V gene has CDR1 SNHLY and CDR2 FYNNEI. This CDR3 spans 15 amino acids.

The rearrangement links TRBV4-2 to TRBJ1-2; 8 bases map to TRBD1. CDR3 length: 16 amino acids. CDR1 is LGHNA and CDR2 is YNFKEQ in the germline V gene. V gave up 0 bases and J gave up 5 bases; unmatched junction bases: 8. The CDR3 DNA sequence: TGTGCCAGCAGCCAAGATCCCCAGGGGGCATTTTATGGCTACACCTTC. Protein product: CASSQDPQGAFYGYTF.

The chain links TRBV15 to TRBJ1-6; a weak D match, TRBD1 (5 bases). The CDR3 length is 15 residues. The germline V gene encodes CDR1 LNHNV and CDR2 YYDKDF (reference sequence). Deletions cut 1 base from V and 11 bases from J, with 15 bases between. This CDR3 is CATSRGRTGGPPLHF. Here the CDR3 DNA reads TGTGCCACCAGCAGAGGAAGGACCGGGGGTCCACCCCTCCACTTT.

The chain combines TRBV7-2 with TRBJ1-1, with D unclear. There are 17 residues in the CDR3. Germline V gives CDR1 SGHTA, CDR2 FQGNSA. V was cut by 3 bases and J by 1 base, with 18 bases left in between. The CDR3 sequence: CASSLRMTRGENTEAFF. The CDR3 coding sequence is TGTGCCAGCAGCTTGAGAATGACCCGGGGAGAGAACACTGAAGCTTTCTTT.

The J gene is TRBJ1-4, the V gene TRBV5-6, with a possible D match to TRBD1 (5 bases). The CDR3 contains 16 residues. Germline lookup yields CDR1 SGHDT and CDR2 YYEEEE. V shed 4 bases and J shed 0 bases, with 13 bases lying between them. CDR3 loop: CASSPRGMATNEKLFF. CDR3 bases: TGTGCCAGCAGCCCTCGGGGGATGGCAACTAATGAAAAACTGTTTTTT. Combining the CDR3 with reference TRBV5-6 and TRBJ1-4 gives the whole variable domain DAGVTQSPTHLIKTRGQQVTLRCSPKSGHDTVSWYQQALGQGPQFIFQYYEEEERQRGNFPDRFSGHQFPNYSSELNVNALLLGDSALYLCASSPRGMATNEKLFFGSGTQLSVL.

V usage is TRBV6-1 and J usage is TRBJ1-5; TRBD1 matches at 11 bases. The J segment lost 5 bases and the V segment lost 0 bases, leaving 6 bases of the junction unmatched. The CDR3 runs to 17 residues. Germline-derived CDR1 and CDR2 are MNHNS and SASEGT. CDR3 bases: TGTGCCAGCAGTGAAGCTCTACCGGGACAGGGGGATCAGCCCCAGCATTTT. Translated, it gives CASSEALPGQGDQPQHF.

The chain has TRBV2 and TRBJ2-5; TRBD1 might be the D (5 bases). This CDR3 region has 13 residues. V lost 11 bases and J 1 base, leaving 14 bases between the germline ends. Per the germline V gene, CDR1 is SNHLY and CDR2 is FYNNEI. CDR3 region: CAGFRDSQETQYF. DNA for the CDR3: TGTGCCGGCTTCCGAGACAGCCAAGAGACCCAGTACTTC. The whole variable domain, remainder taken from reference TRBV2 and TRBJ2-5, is EPEVTQTPSHQVTQMGQEVILRCVPISNHLYFYWYRQILGQKVEFLVSFYNNEISEKSEIFDDQFSVERPDGSNFTLKIRSTKLEDSAMYFCAGFRDSQETQYFGPGTRLLVL.

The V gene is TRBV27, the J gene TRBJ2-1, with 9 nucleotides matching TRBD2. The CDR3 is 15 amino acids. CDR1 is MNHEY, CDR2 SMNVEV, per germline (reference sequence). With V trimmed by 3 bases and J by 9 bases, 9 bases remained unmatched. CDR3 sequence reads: CASSFQAGGSREQFF. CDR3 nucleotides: TGTGCCAGCAGTTTTCAAGCGGGGGGATCTCGTGAGCAGTTCTTC.

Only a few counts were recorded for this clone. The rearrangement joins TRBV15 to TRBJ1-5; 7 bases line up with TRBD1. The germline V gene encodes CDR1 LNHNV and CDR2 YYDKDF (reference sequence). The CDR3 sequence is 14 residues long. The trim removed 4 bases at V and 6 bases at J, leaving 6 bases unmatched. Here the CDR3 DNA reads TGTGCCACCAGCACCGACAGGGTGGGTCAGCCCCAGCATTTT. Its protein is CATSTDRVGQPQHF.